This TCR beta chain stems from a study of blood T cell repertoires in COVID-19. Trimming at V came to 4 bases and at J to 1 base, leaving 11 bases not matched to a gene. The CDR3 sequence is 16 residues long. Germline assignment: CDR1 SGHRS and CDR2 YFSETQ. Clones were read by immunoSEQ multiplex PCR, and TCRdb kept only the in-frame ones, dropping some. Here the sample spans over 250,000 clones, approximately 85% being singletons. Enrolled through a virtual design, the participants were between roughly 18 and 95 years of age and came from 24 US areas. Specimen: PBMCs or T cells enriched from blood (not recorded which). This TCR came from a woman in her 30s who had recovered from COVID-19. The chain links TRBV5-1 to TRBJ2-7, with 7 bases that match TRBD1. The CDR3 sequence is CASSTTGASASYEQYF. The CDR3 DNA follows: TGCGCCAGCAGCACCACAGGGGCTTCGGCTTCCTACGAGCAGTACTTC.